A selection of T cell receptor beta chains follows, all from one sample in a study of T cell responses to AZD1222 COVID-19 vaccine. Assay used: immunoSEQ multiplex PCR; TCRdb lists only in-frame clones, some missing. This sample has some 170,000 clones, with 85% to 90% found just once. The specimen comprised peripheral blood, sampled on day 0 of AZD1222 vaccination. Receptors were obtained from an adult in good health. Both conserved end residues are part of each CDR3. A D gene is named only where the DNA matches it firmly. Only some rows state a clone size, as once, few, many or a class for expanded clones.

clone_size: NA; d_call: NA; j_call: TRBJ1-2; v_call: TRBV30; cdr3_nt: TGTGCCTGGAGTGTGGGACACTATGGCTACACCTTC; cdr3_aa: CAWSVGHYGYTF
clone_size: NA; d_call: NA; j_call: TRBJ2-3; v_call: TRBV18; cdr3_nt: TGTGCCAGCTCACCCGACAGCCGAGCTAGCACAGATACGCAGTATTTT; cdr3_aa: CASSPDSRASTDTQYF
clone_size: NA; d_call: NA; j_call: TRBJ1-4; v_call: TRBV6-2/TRBV6-3; cdr3_nt: TGTGCCAGCAGTTACGCGACGATAAGAGGTGAAAAACTGTTTTTT; cdr3_aa: CASSYATIRGEKLFF
clone_size: few; d_call: NA; j_call: TRBJ1-5; v_call: TRBV4-1; cdr3_nt: TGCGCCAGCAGCCAAGTTTCCGGACGGCCCCAGCATTTT; cdr3_aa: CASSQVSGRPQHF
clone_size: NA; d_call: TRBD1; j_call: TRBJ1-4; v_call: TRBV19; cdr3_nt: TGTGCCAGTAGCCTCCCCGGGACAGGGGGCCCCGTTGAAAAACTGTTTTTT; cdr3_aa: CASSLPGTGGPVEKLFF
clone_size: few; d_call: NA; j_call: TRBJ1-6; v_call: TRBV6-1; cdr3_nt: TGTGCCAGCAGTGAAGGAGGCGTCGGATCACCCCTCCACTTT; cdr3_aa: CASSEGGVGSPLHF
clone_size: NA; d_call: NA; j_call: TRBJ1-1; v_call: TRBV6-5; cdr3_nt: TGTGCCAGCAGTTACTCGACCGCAGACACTGAAGCTTTCTTT; cdr3_aa: CASSYSTADTEAFF
clone_size: NA; d_call: TRBD1; j_call: TRBJ2-1; v_call: TRBV11-1; cdr3_nt: TGTGCCAGCAGCCCAGGACAGGGGGGCTCCTACAATGAGCAGTTCTTC; cdr3_aa: CASSPGQGGSYNEQFF
clone_size: NA; d_call: TRBD1; j_call: TRBJ2-7; v_call: TRBV6-6; cdr3_nt: TGTGCCAGCAGTTCCGAGGACAGGGGTGATTACGAGCAGTACTTC; cdr3_aa: CASSSEDRGDYEQYF
clone_size: NA; d_call: NA; j_call: TRBJ1-1; v_call: TRBV28; cdr3_nt: TGTGCCAGCAGTTTCTCTGGTGTGGGGAACACTGAAGCTTTCTTT; cdr3_aa: CASSFSGVGNTEAFF
clone_size: NA; d_call: TRBD1; j_call: TRBJ1-4; v_call: TRBV7-2; cdr3_nt: TGTGCCAGCAGCGGCGACAGGGGATCGGTTGCAACTAATGAAAAACTGTTTTTT; cdr3_aa: CASSGDRGSVATNEKLFF
clone_size: NA; d_call: NA; j_call: TRBJ1-6; v_call: TRBV2; cdr3_nt: TGTGCCAGCAGTGAAAGGCGGCTCCCTTTGGTGACCCTCCACTTT; cdr3_aa: CASSERRLPLVTLHF
clone_size: NA; d_call: NA; j_call: TRBJ2-1; v_call: TRBV30; cdr3_nt: TGTGCCTGGCTACAGTTATCGCAGGTTTTGGTATTGGGGGAGCAGTTCTTC; cdr3_aa: CAWLQLSQVLVLGEQFF
clone_size: NA; d_call: NA; j_call: TRBJ2-5; v_call: TRBV9; cdr3_nt: TGTGCCAGCAGCGTAGGAGCCGGAGTTGGGGAAGAGACCCAGTACTTC; cdr3_aa: CASSVGAGVGEETQYF
clone_size: NA; d_call: NA; j_call: TRBJ2-3; v_call: TRBV2; cdr3_nt: TGTGCCAGCAGTCCGGGGACCGGTGCAGGGGATACGCAGTATTTT; cdr3_aa: CASSPGTGAGDTQYF
clone_size: once; d_call: TRBD1; j_call: TRBJ1-2; v_call: TRBV6-6; cdr3_nt: TGTGCCAGCACCGGACAGGGGAACTATGGCTACACCTTC; cdr3_aa: CASTGQGNYGYTF
clone_size: NA; d_call: NA; j_call: TRBJ1-3; v_call: TRBV25-1; cdr3_nt: TGTGCCAGCAGTGAATCTCGCACGGCCTATGGAAACACCATATATTTT; cdr3_aa: CASSESRTAYGNTIYF
clone_size: NA; d_call: NA; j_call: TRBJ1-5; v_call: TRBV10-3; cdr3_nt: TGTGCCATCAGTGAGGACAGTACCAATCAGCCCCAGCATTTT; cdr3_aa: CAISEDSTNQPQHF
clone_size: NA; d_call: TRBD2; j_call: TRBJ2-3; v_call: TRBV5-6; cdr3_nt: TGTGCCAGCAGCTTGTGGACTAGCGGGACTATCACAGATACGCAGTATTTT; cdr3_aa: CASSLWTSGTITDTQYF
clone_size: NA; d_call: NA; j_call: TRBJ1-1; v_call: TRBV18; cdr3_nt: TGTGCCAGCTCAGGTCTCGGAGACACTGAAGCTTTCTTT; cdr3_aa: CASSGLGDTEAFF
clone_size: NA; d_call: NA; j_call: TRBJ1-4; v_call: TRBV12-5; cdr3_nt: TGTGCTAGTGGTTTGGGACGACAGGTCGGGGATGAAAAACTGTTTTTT; cdr3_aa: CASGLGRQVGDEKLFF
clone_size: NA; d_call: NA; j_call: TRBJ1-3; v_call: TRBV7-3; cdr3_nt: TGTGCCAGCAGCCCGCAGGCGGGAAACACCATATATTTT; cdr3_aa: CASSPQAGNTIYF
clone_size: few; d_call: NA; j_call: TRBJ1-4; v_call: TRBV7-8; cdr3_nt: TGTGCCAGCAGCGCCTTCAATGAAAAACTGTTTTTT; cdr3_aa: CASSAFNEKLFF
clone_size: NA; d_call: TRBD2; j_call: TRBJ2-7; v_call: TRBV7-9; cdr3_nt: TGTGCCAGCAGCTTAGAGGGACTAGTCGGTTACGAGCAGTACTTC; cdr3_aa: CASSLEGLVGYEQYF
clone_size: NA; d_call: NA; j_call: TRBJ1-4; v_call: TRBV19; cdr3_nt: TGTGCCAGTAGCCTCGGGGAGGGAGTAAATGAAAAACTGTTTTTT; cdr3_aa: CASSLGEGVNEKLFF
clone_size: NA; d_call: NA; j_call: TRBJ1-1; v_call: TRBV9; cdr3_nt: TGTGCCAGCAGCGTAGATCGCCGGGGGACTGAAGCTTTCTTT; cdr3_aa: CASSVDRRGTEAFF
clone_size: NA; d_call: TRBD1; j_call: TRBJ1-6; v_call: TRBV18; cdr3_nt: TGTGCCAGCTCACCGGGACAGGCTTCGACCCTCCACTTT; cdr3_aa: CASSPGQASTLHF
clone_size: NA; d_call: NA; j_call: TRBJ1-5; v_call: TRBV28; cdr3_nt: TGTGCCAGCAGTTTCCATCGATTGACCGGAGGGGGTCAGCCCCAGCATTTT; cdr3_aa: CASSFHRLTGGGQPQHF
clone_size: NA; d_call: NA; j_call: TRBJ1-2; v_call: TRBV5-6; cdr3_nt: TGTGCCAGCAGCTTGGCCTTGGAGAGGGACACCTTC; cdr3_aa: CASSLALERDTF
clone_size: once; d_call: NA; j_call: TRBJ2-3; v_call: TRBV28; cdr3_nt: TGTGCCAGCAGTTTCATGACAGATACGCAGTATTTT; cdr3_aa: CASSFMTDTQYF
clone_size: NA; d_call: TRBD2; j_call: TRBJ2-3; v_call: TRBV3-1/TRBV3-2; cdr3_nt: TGTGCCAGCAGCCAAGGGGTGGCGGGAGGTAGCACAGATACGCAGTATTTT; cdr3_aa: CASSQGVAGGSTDTQYF
clone_size: NA; d_call: NA; j_call: TRBJ2-7; v_call: TRBV6-5; cdr3_nt: TGTGCCAGCAGTCGGGGGACAGATGACGAGCAGTACTTC; cdr3_aa: CASSRGTDDEQYF
clone_size: NA; d_call: NA; j_call: TRBJ1-1; v_call: TRBV14; cdr3_nt: TGTGCCAGCAGCCCCGCGCCGAACACTGAAGCTTTCTTT; cdr3_aa: CASSPAPNTEAFF
clone_size: NA; d_call: NA; j_call: TRBJ1-3; v_call: TRBV5-4; cdr3_nt: TGTGCCAGCAGTTGGGGGGACACCATATATTTT; cdr3_aa: CASSWGDTIYF
clone_size: NA; d_call: NA; j_call: TRBJ1-1; v_call: TRBV6-5; cdr3_nt: TGTGCCAGCAAAGGGACATTACTTGACACTGAAGCTTTCTTT; cdr3_aa: CASKGTLLDTEAFF
clone_size: NA; d_call: TRBD1; j_call: TRBJ1-4; v_call: TRBV25-1; cdr3_nt: TGTGCCAGCAGCCCTCCCAGGGGGATTTCAACTAATGAAAAACTGTTTTTT; cdr3_aa: CASSPPRGISTNEKLFF
clone_size: once; d_call: TRBD2; j_call: TRBJ2-3; v_call: TRBV11-2; cdr3_nt: TGTGCCAGCAGCTTAGGTAGCGGGGGCACAGATACGCAGTATTTT; cdr3_aa: CASSLGSGGTDTQYF
clone_size: NA; d_call: TRBD1; j_call: TRBJ1-1; v_call: TRBV19; cdr3_nt: TGTGCCAGCCAAGGGGACAGTGAGGAAGCTTTCTTT; cdr3_aa: CASQGDSEEAFF
clone_size: NA; d_call: TRBD1; j_call: TRBJ1-5; v_call: TRBV18; cdr3_nt: TGTGCCAGCTCACCGGACAGGGGGGCGGATCAGCCCCAGCATTTT; cdr3_aa: CASSPDRGADQPQHF
clone_size: once; d_call: TRBD2; j_call: TRBJ2-1; v_call: TRBV19; cdr3_nt: TGTGCCAGTAGGACGCCGGGACTAGCGGACGGGCGGAATGAGCAGTTCTTC; cdr3_aa: CASRTPGLADGRNEQFF
clone_size: NA; d_call: NA; j_call: TRBJ2-5; v_call: TRBV5-1; cdr3_nt: TGCGCCAGCAGCTTGGCCGGTTGGCGAGATATAGCCCAGTACTTC; cdr3_aa: CASSLAGWRDIAQYF
clone_size: NA; d_call: NA; j_call: TRBJ1-6; v_call: TRBV28; cdr3_nt: TGTGCCAGCTTAACAGGGAGCTCCTATAATTCACCCCTCCACTTT; cdr3_aa: CASLTGSSYNSPLHF
clone_size: once; d_call: NA; j_call: TRBJ2-1; v_call: TRBV7-3; cdr3_nt: TGTGCCAGCAGCTTGAGTCGGGGCAATGAGCAGTTCTTC; cdr3_aa: CASSLSRGNEQFF
clone_size: NA; d_call: NA; j_call: TRBJ1-4; v_call: TRBV2; cdr3_nt: TGTGCCAGCAGTGAAACCAGGACAACAACTAATGAAAAACTGTTTTTT; cdr3_aa: CASSETRTTTNEKLFF
clone_size: NA; d_call: TRBD2; j_call: TRBJ2-7; v_call: TRBV15; cdr3_nt: TGTGCCACCCGCAGCGGGGTAACTTACGAGCAGTACTTC; cdr3_aa: CATRSGVTYEQYF
clone_size: NA; d_call: NA; j_call: TRBJ1-1; v_call: TRBV2; cdr3_nt: TGTGCCAGCAGCAAGGGGAGCACTGAAGCTTTCTTT; cdr3_aa: CASSKGSTEAFF
clone_size: NA; d_call: NA; j_call: TRBJ2-1; v_call: TRBV6-5; cdr3_nt: TGTGCCAGCAGTTACGTCGGGGGTGAGCAGTTCTTC; cdr3_aa: CASSYVGGEQFF
clone_size: NA; d_call: NA; j_call: TRBJ1-1; v_call: TRBV5-4; cdr3_nt: TGTGCCAGCAGCTTAGGAGGGGCAGCGGGGAACACTGAAGCTTTCTTT; cdr3_aa: CASSLGGAAGNTEAFF
clone_size: NA; d_call: NA; j_call: TRBJ2-3; v_call: TRBV12-3/TRBV12-4; cdr3_nt: TGTGCCGGAATGGGGGACACAGATACGCAGTATTTT; cdr3_aa: CAGMGDTDTQYF
clone_size: NA; d_call: NA; j_call: TRBJ1-6; v_call: TRBV27; cdr3_nt: TGTGCCAGCAGTTGGTCGGGGTCACCCCTCCACTTT; cdr3_aa: CASSWSGSPLHF
clone_size: NA; d_call: NA; j_call: TRBJ1-1; v_call: TRBV11-2; cdr3_nt: TGTGCCAGCAGCTTCCGGCGGCAGACTAACACTGAAGCTTTCTTT; cdr3_aa: CASSFRRQTNTEAFF
clone_size: NA; d_call: TRBD2; j_call: TRBJ2-3; v_call: TRBV2; cdr3_nt: TGTGCCAGTGACCGCGGGGGAACGGATACGCAGTATTTT; cdr3_aa: CASDRGGTDTQYF
clone_size: NA; d_call: TRBD2; j_call: TRBJ2-7; v_call: TRBV3-1/TRBV3-2; cdr3_nt: TGTGCCAGCAGCCAAGCTCCACTAGCGGTCTACGAGCAGTACTTC; cdr3_aa: CASSQAPLAVYEQYF
clone_size: NA; d_call: NA; j_call: TRBJ1-5; v_call: TRBV19; cdr3_nt: TGTGCCAGTAGTCTCAGCAGGAGGGAGCTTTTAGCCCAGCATTTT; cdr3_aa: CASSLSRRELLAQHF